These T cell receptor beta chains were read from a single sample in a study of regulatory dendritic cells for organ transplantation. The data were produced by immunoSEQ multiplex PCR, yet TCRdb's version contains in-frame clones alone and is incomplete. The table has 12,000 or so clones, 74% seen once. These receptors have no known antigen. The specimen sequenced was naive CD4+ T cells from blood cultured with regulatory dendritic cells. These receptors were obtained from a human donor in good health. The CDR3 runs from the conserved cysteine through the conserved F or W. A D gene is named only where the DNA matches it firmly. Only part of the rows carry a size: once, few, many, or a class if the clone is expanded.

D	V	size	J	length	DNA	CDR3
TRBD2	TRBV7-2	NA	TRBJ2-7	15	TGTGCCAGCAGCCCCGGGGGGGTAGCGGATTACGAGCAGTACTTC	CASSPGGVADYEQYF
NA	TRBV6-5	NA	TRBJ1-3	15	TGTGCCAGCAGTTACTCGGGACAACCGGAAGGCACCATATATTTT	CASSYSGQPEGTIYF
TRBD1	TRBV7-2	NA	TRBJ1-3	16	TGTGCCAGCAGCAACCGACAGGGGGCTACTGGAAACACCATATATTTT	CASSNRQGATGNTIYF
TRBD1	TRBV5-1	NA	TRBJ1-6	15	TGCGCCAGCAGCCCTGGGGGGACAGGTAATTCACCCCTCCACTTT	CASSPGGTGNSPLHF
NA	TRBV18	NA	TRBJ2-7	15	TGTGCCAGCTCACCCCAAACGGGGGATCCCCACGAGCAGTACTTC	CASSPQTGDPHEQYF
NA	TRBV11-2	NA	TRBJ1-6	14	TGTGCCAGCACCTCTCAAGCGGGGGGTTCACCCCTCCACTTT	CASTSQAGGSPLHF
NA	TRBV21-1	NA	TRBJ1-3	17	TGTGCCAGCAGCAAAGAGGAGATTAACTACTCTGGAAACACCATATATTTT	CASSKEEINYSGNTIYF
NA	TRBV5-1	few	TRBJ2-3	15	TGCGCCAGCAGCTTGGAGGGGGGGTTTGCAGATACGCAGTATTTT	CASSLEGGFADTQYF
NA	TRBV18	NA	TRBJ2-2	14	TGTGCCAGCTCACCCCAACAAATTCTCGGGGAGCTGTTTTTT	CASSPQQILGELFF
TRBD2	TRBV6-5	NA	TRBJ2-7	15	TGTGCCAGCACCCCCAGCGGGGGCAATACCTACGAGCAGTACTTC	CASTPSGGNTYEQYF
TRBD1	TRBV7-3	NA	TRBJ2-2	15	TGTGCCAGCAGCTTAACGACAGGGTTACCCGGGGAGCTGTTTTTT	CASSLTTGLPGELFF
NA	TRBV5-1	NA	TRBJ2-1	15	TGCGCCAGCAGTTTTACTAGCACCTCCTACAATGAGCAGTTCTTC	CASSFTSTSYNEQFF
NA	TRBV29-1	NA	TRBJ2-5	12	TGCAGCGGGCGGACAGCACAAGAGACCCAGTACTTC	CSGRTAQETQYF
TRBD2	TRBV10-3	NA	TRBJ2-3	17	TGTGCCATCAGTGGAACGACTAGCGGGGGGCCCCGAGATACGCAGTATTTT	CAISGTTSGGPRDTQYF
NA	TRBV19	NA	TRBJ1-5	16	TGTGCCAGTAGTATAAGTTCATCCAGTAGCAATCAGCCCCAGCATTTT	CASSISSSSSNQPQHF
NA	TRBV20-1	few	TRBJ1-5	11	TGCAGTGCTGGAGGGAGCCAGCCCCAGCATTTT	CSAGGSQPQHF
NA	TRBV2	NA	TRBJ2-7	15	TGTGCCAGCAGGTCTAGCCCCCAGCCCAGATACGAGCAGTACTTC	CASRSSPQPRYEQYF
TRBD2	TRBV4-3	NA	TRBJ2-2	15	TGCGCCAGCAGCCAAGACGGGGGGGTGGCCGGGGAGCTGTTTTTT	CASSQDGGVAGELFF
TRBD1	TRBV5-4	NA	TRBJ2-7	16	TGTGCCAGCAGCTTGGGGACCGAGACAGGGACCTACGAGCAGTACTTC	CASSLGTETGTYEQYF
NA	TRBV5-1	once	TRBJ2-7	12	TGCGCCAGCAGCTCAGGGTTCCGCGAGCAGTACTTC	CASSSGFREQYF
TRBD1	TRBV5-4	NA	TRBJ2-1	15	TGTGCCAGCAGCCCGACAGGGAGCTCCTACAATGAGCAGTTCTTC	CASSPTGSSYNEQFF
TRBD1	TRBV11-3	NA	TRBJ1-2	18	TGTGCCAGCACCCTCTTAGGGGACAGGGGGCCCCAGAGCTATGGCTACACCTTC	CASTLLGDRGPQSYGYTF
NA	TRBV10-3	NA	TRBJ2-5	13	TGTGCCATCAGTGATGCAACTAAAGAGACCCAGTACTTC	CAISDATKETQYF
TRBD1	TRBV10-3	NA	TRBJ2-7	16	TGTGCCATCAGTGAGTCTGAGACAGGGTTATATGACGAGCAGTACTTC	CAISESETGLYDEQYF
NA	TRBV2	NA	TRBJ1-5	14	TGTGCCAGCAGTGGGCGGGGGGCTGGTCAGCCCCAGCATTTT	CASSGRGAGQPQHF
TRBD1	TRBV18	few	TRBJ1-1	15	TGTGCCAGCTCACCAGGGACAGGGGGCGTCACTGAAGCTTTCTTT	CASSPGTGGVTEAFF
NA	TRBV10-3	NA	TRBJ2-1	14	TGTGCCATCAGTATACAGGGTTCCTACAATGAGCAGTTCTTC	CAISIQGSYNEQFF
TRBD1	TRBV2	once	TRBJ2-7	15	TGTGCCAGCAGAGGCAATGGACAGGGGGCCTACGAGCAGTACTTC	CASRGNGQGAYEQYF
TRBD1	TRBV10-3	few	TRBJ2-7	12	TGTGCCATCCGGGACAGGGACTACGAGCAGTACTTC	CAIRDRDYEQYF
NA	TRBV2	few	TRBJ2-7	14	TGTGCCAGCAGTGTGCGGGCGAGCTCCTACGAGCAGTACTTC	CASSVRASSYEQYF
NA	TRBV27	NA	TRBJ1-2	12	TGTGCCAGCAGTACCACAGGGTTTGGCTACACCTTC	CASSTTGFGYTF
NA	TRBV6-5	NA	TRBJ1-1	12	TGTGCCAGCAGTTACGGAGGAACTGAAGCTTTCTTT	CASSYGGTEAFF
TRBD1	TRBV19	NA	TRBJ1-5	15	TGTGCCAGTAGTATACCAGGGGGCGGCAATCAGCCCCAGCATTTT	CASSIPGGGNQPQHF
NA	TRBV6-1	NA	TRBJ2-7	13	TGTGCCAGCAGTGAAACCGGGTTCTACGAGCAGTACTTC	CASSETGFYEQYF
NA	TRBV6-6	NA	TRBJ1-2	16	TGTGCCAGCAGTTACTCGACGCCTACGAGCTGGAGTGGCTACACCTTC	CASSYSTPTSWSGYTF
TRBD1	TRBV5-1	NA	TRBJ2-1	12	TGCGCCAGCAGCACGGGACAGCCGGTGCAGTTCTTC	CASSTGQPVQFF
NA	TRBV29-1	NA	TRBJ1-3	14	TGCAGCGTTGAGGGGCAGGGTGTCGGAAACACCATATATTTT	CSVEGQGVGNTIYF
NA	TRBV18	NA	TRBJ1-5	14	TGTGCCAGCTCACCGAACAGGGAAAATCAGCCCCAGCATTTT	CASSPNRENQPQHF
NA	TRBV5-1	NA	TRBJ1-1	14	TGCGCCAGCAGCTTCCTACAGGGAAACACTGAAGCTTTCTTT	CASSFLQGNTEAFF
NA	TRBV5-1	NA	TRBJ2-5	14	TGCGCCAGCAGCTTGTACCGGGGTGGAGAGACCCAGTACTTC	CASSLYRGGETQYF
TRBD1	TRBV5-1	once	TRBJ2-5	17	TGCGCCAGCAGCTCATCCTATCGGACAGGGGTAGGGGAGACCCAGTACTTC	CASSSSYRTGVGETQYF
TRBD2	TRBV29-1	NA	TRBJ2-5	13	TGCAGCGTAGGGACTAGCGGGGGCGAGACCCAGTACTTC	CSVGTSGGETQYF
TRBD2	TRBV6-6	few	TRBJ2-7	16	TGTGCCAGCAGGTCGACGGGCGGGGGGAGCTCCTACGAGCAGTACTTC	CASRSTGGGSSYEQYF
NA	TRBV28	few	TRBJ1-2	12	TGTGCCAGCAGTTTAAACACCTATGGCTACACCTTC	CASSLNTYGYTF
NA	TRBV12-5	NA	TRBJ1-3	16	TGTGCTAGTGGTTTGGTACTGTTGAACTCTGGAAACACCATATATTTT	CASGLVLLNSGNTIYF